Listed below are T cell receptor beta chains from one sample, sequenced in a study of beta chain features in type 1 diabetes. Repertoires were generated with immunoSEQ multiplex PCR, while TCRdb's copy carries only in-frame clones and drops some. In the table there are around 250,000 clones, about a fifth of which are singletons. Sequenced input: naive CD4+ T cells from blood. The receptor source for this set is a middle-aged woman with type 1 diabetes. Both conserved end residues are part of each CDR3. A D gene is named only where the DNA matches it firmly. Only part of the rows carry a size: once, few, many, or a class if the clone is expanded.

d_call j_call v_call clone_size cdr3_aa cdr3_nt
- TRBJ1-1 TRBV29-1 - CSGGRPGTNTEAFF TGCAGCGGGGGGCGACCCGGGACCAACACTGAAGCTTTCTTT
- TRBJ2-6 TRBV9 - CASSVVDRRSSGANVLTF TGTGCCAGCAGCGTAGTTGACAGGCGGAGCTCTGGGGCCAACGTCCTGACTTTC
- TRBJ2-7 TRBV29-1 - CSVEDSWGSNEQYF TGCAGCGTCGAGGACAGCTGGGGTAGCAACGAGCAGTACTTC
- TRBJ1-1 TRBV11-3 few CASSFRLNTEAFF TGTGCCAGCAGCTTTCGTTTGAACACTGAAGCTTTCTTT
- TRBJ1-5 TRBV4-3 few CASSQDSQGRQPQHF TGCGCCAGCAGCCAAGATTCCCAGGGGAGACAGCCCCAGCATTTT
TRBD2 TRBJ2-3 TRBV6-1 few CASSEPGLESPQYF TGTGCCAGCAGTGAACCGGGACTAGAGTCCCCGCAGTATTTT
- TRBJ2-1 TRBV4-3 few CASSQDRDIAALSYNEQFF TGCGCCAGCAGCCAAGATCGAGACATAGCGGCCCTCTCCTACAATGAGCAGTTCTTC
- TRBJ1-2 TRBV29-1 few CSVEDQAGANYGYTF TGCAGCGTTGAAGATCAGGCAGGCGCTAACTATGGCTACACCTTC
TRBD2 TRBJ2-1 TRBV2 few CASGGGLADNEQFF TGTGCCAGCGGGGGTGGGCTAGCGGACAATGAGCAGTTCTTC
- TRBJ1-1 TRBV29-1 few CSVASRLRGEAFF TGCAGCGTTGCAAGTCGGCTTCGGGGGGAAGCTTTCTTT
TRBD2 TRBJ2-5 TRBV30 few CAWSDWGLAPGGETQYF TGTGCCTGGAGTGATTGGGGACTAGCGCCCGGAGGAGAGACCCAGTACTTC
TRBD2 TRBJ2-7 TRBV7-2 few CASSPSGLAAYEQYF TGTGCCAGCAGCCCTTCGGGACTAGCGGCCTACGAGCAGTACTTC
TRBD2 TRBJ2-1 TRBV30 - CAWTRWGLADNEQFF TGTGCCTGGACCCGATGGGGACTAGCGGACAATGAGCAGTTCTTC
TRBD1 TRBJ2-2 TRBV7-9 - CASSPDRGRSTGELFF TGTGCCAGCAGCCCAGACAGGGGGCGCAGCACCGGGGAGCTGTTTTTT
TRBD1 TRBJ1-1 TRBV15 - CATSEPPGQGALNTEAFF TGTGCCACCAGCGAGCCCCCGGGACAGGGGGCCTTGAACACTGAAGCTTTCTTT
- TRBJ1-2 TRBV2 - CASRVKLHTF TGTGCCAGCAGAGTTAAGCTTCACACCTTC
- TRBJ1-4 TRBV5-1 - CASSLGLGGEKLFF TGCGCCAGCAGCTTGGGTCTCGGAGGCGAAAAACTGTTTTTT
- TRBJ2-4 TRBV2 - CASSLGQRNIQYF TGTGCCAGCAGCTTAGGACAGCGAAACATTCAGTACTTC
TRBD2 TRBJ2-5 TRBV29-1 - CSVDGAGEVETQYF TGCAGCGTTGATGGGGCGGGGGAGGTGGAGACCCAGTACTTC
- TRBJ1-5 TRBV4-3 few CASSQDVPGPNQPQHF TGCGCCAGCAGCCAAGATGTCCCAGGGCCTAATCAGCCCCAGCATTTT
TRBD1 TRBJ1-2 TRBV6-5 few CASSRDRGDYGYTF TGTGCCAGCAGTCGGGACAGGGGCGACTATGGCTACACCTTC
TRBD1 TRBJ1-5 TRBV19 - CASSEDRSPQPQHF TGTGCCAGTAGTGAGGACAGGAGCCCTCAGCCCCAGCATTTT
TRBD1 TRBJ1-6 TRBV28 few CASSFDRGNSPLHF TGTGCCAGCAGTTTTGACAGGGGCAATTCACCCCTCCACTTT
- TRBJ1-5 TRBV18 few CASSPADSNQPQHF TGTGCCAGCTCACCAGCAGATAGCAATCAGCCCCAGCATTTT
TRBD1 TRBJ2-7 TRBV18 few CASSPRAGTGTYEQYF TGTGCCAGCTCACCCCGGGCCGGGACAGGAACCTACGAGCAGTACTTC
- TRBJ2-5 TRBV5-1 - CASSLVAQLQETQYF TGCGCCAGCAGCTTGGTGGCACAGTTACAAGAGACCCAGTACTTC
- TRBJ2-1 TRBV4-2 - CASSQAGVGQFF TGTGCCAGCAGCCAAGCGGGGGTAGGGCAGTTCTTC
- TRBJ2-7 TRBV27 - CASSYGYRYEQYF TGTGCCAGCAGCTACGGGTATCGTTACGAGCAGTACTTC
- TRBJ2-2 TRBV2 - CASSPQNTGELFF TGTGCCAGCAGTCCACAGAACACCGGGGAGCTGTTTTTT
- TRBJ1-3 TRBV5-1 - CASSPTVSGNTIYF TGCGCCAGCAGCCCGACAGTCTCTGGAAACACCATATATTTT
- TRBJ2-2 TRBV5-6 - CATTSENTGELFF TGTGCCACCACGTCAGAGAACACCGGGGAGCTGTTTTTT
TRBD2 TRBJ2-1 TRBV4-1 few CASSHTPLGLAGGHEQFF TGCGCCAGCAGCCACACACCCCTCGGACTAGCGGGAGGGCATGAGCAGTTCTTC
TRBD1 TRBJ1-1 TRBV10-3 - CAISPTGDTEAFF TGTGCCATCAGCCCAACAGGGGACACTGAAGCTTTCTTT
- TRBJ2-3 TRBV29-1 few CSVALRLTDTQYF TGCAGCGTAGCACTTCGACTTACAGATACGCAGTATTTT
TRBD1 TRBJ2-5 TRBV2 - CASRLDRGLQETQYF TGTGCCAGCCGGCTGGACAGGGGGTTACAAGAGACCCAGTACTTC
- TRBJ1-1 TRBV7-6 few CASSLTVNTEAFF TGTGCCAGCAGCTTAACGGTGAACACTGAAGCTTTCTTT
- TRBJ2-7 TRBV7-9 - CASSLGLVPYEQYF TGTGCCAGCAGCTTGGGGCTAGTCCCCTACGAGCAGTACTTC
- TRBJ1-1 TRBV5-6 few CASSPPTENTEAFF TGTGCCAGCAGCCCCCCGACAGAGAACACTGAAGCTTTCTTT
TRBD1 TRBJ1-4 TRBV6-5 few CASRTWGTGDEKLFF TGTGCCAGCAGGACATGGGGGACAGGGGATGAAAAACTGTTTTTT
- TRBJ1-2 TRBV15 few CATSRDFTVANYGYTF TGTGCCACCAGCAGAGATTTTACGGTAGCTAACTATGGCTACACCTTC
TRBD1 TRBJ1-6 TRBV7-9 few CASNSQGASPLHF TGTGCCAGCAACTCACAGGGGGCATCACCCCTCCACTTT
- TRBJ2-7 TRBV10-3 - CAIRDTRGQTYEQYF TGTGCCATCAGGGATACCAGGGGCCAGACCTACGAGCAGTACTTC
- TRBJ2-2 TRBV27 - CASSPGHASYTGELFF TGTGCCAGCAGTCCAGGACATGCGAGTTACACCGGGGAGCTGTTTTTT
- TRBJ1-1 TRBV5-6 - CASSSSLTLNTEAFF TGTGCCAGCAGCTCCTCCTTGACACTCAACACTGAAGCTTTCTTT
- TRBJ2-3 TRBV6-5 - CASRQTFADTQYF TGTGCCAGCAGACAGACCTTCGCAGATACGCAGTATTTT
- TRBJ1-1 TRBV7-2 few CASTQGRGTEAFF TGTGCCAGCACGCAGGGAAGAGGCACTGAAGCTTTCTTT
TRBD2 TRBJ2-5 TRBV5-1 few CASSLSGGQETQYF TGCGCCAGCAGCTTGTCGGGGGGACAAGAGACCCAGTACTTC
- TRBJ2-1 TRBV5-1 - CASSSVTGSGEQFF TGCGCCAGCAGCTCCGTTACAGGGTCGGGTGAGCAGTTCTTC
- TRBJ1-4 TRBV11-2 - CASSRTDAEKLFF TGTGCCAGCAGCCGGACAGACGCCGAGAAACTGTTTTTT